Each of the 3 T cell receptor beta chains below was sequenced from the same sample in a study of blood T cell repertoires in COVID-19. Method: immunoSEQ multiplex PCR; TCRdb's copy keeps in-frame clones and lacks some. In the table there are approximately 90,000 clones, over 60% of which are singletons. The specimen was peripheral blood. The source of these receptors is a human donor in a cohort sampled during active COVID-19.

The chain recombines TRBV15 with TRBJ2-5, with D uncertain. Germline CDR1 and CDR2: LNHNV and YYDKDF (reference sequence). The CDR3 has 13 residues. V shed 5 bases and J shed 2 bases, with 9 bases lying between them. CDR3 nucleotides: TGTGCCACCAGCGGGCGAGTACAAGAGACCCAGTACTTC. This gives the protein CATSGRVQETQYF.

The chain has TRBV2 and TRBJ2-5; TRBD1 matches at 7 bases. CDR3 length: 17 amino acids. The V segment lost 0 bases and the J segment 2 bases; nucleotides outside the gene matches: 9. Germline V gene data show CDR1 as SNHLY and CDR2 as FYNNEI. The CDR3 region is CASSEALTGAQQETQYF. DNA for the CDR3: TGTGCCAGCAGTGAAGCCCTCACAGGGGCGCAGCAAGAGACCCAGTACTTC.

The chain employs TRBV28 and TRBJ1-3; no definite D call. CDR3 length: 16 amino acids. CDR1 is MDHEN and CDR2 is SYDVKM in the germline V gene. Deletions cut 3 bases from V and 4 bases from J, with 16 bases between. CDR3 loop: CASSLGRSLAGNTIYF. The CDR3 DNA is TGTGCCAGCAGTTTGGGGAGATCTCTGGCCGGAAACACCATATATTTT.